These 8 T cell receptor beta chains share one sample of origin, sequenced in a study of neurological immune-mediated disorders. TCRdb ran MiXCR on the 5' RACE reads and lists one entry per CDR3 protein. This sample has 35,000 to 50,000 distinct CDR3 sequences, with around 2.5% found just once. The sequencing input was PBMCs. Receptors were obtained from a man between 45 and 60 years old with multiple sclerosis.

This clonotype was counted at least ten times. The gene calls are TRBV20-1 and TRBJ2-5, with TRBD2 identical over 9 bases. J lost 2 bases, V lost 3 bases, and 4 bases had no gene match. Germline CDR1 DFQATT, CDR2 SNEGSKA (reference sequence). The CDR3 is made up of 14 amino acids. The CDR3 is CSARGLASQETQYF. The CDR3 DNA sequence: TGCAGTGCTAGGGGACTAGCTAGTCAAGAGACCCAGTACTTC.

With respect to this clonotype: Sequence at one end of the junction differs from germline and may be a read error. The J gene is TRBJ2-7, the V gene TRBV20-1; D is perhaps TRBD2 (6 bases). This CDR3 has 14 residues. The V gene's germline CDR1 is DFQATT and CDR2 SNEGSKA (reference sequence). The CDR3 DNA follows: TGCAGTGCTAGTCCGGGGGTAACGAGGGACGAACAGTACTTC. Translation gives CSASPGVTRDEQYF.

This clonotype was recorded at least ten times. This chain links TRBV12-3 or TRBV12-4 with TRBJ2-3, with 9 bases identical to TRBD2. The trim removed 6 bases at V and 4 bases at J, leaving 8 bases unmatched. This CDR3 is 15 amino acids long. The CDR3 DNA is TGTGCCAGCAGCCCGCGGGGCGGGAGGGCAGATACGCAGTATTTT. Residues: CASSPRGGRADTQYF.

This clonotype showed up many times. The J gene is TRBJ2-1, the V gene TRBV14; D gene uncertain. This CDR3 has 11 residues. Germline V gene lookup returns CDR1 SGHDN and CDR2 FVKESK. V lost 0 bases to trimming and J lost 11 bases, with 5 bases between them. The CDR3 reads CASSQERQQFF. The CDR3 region has the DNA TGTGCCAGCAGCCAAGAAAGGCAGCAGTTCTTC.

This clonotype was found many times. V gene TRBV5-1 combines with J gene TRBJ1-6; 8 bases are a match to TRBD1. V was pared by 4 bases and J by 9 bases, with 6 bases of the junction left unmatched. CDR1 is SGHRS, CDR2 YFSETQ, per germline. The CDR3 sequence is 14 residues long. The CDR3 spells CASSPGQEGSPLHF. For the CDR3, the DNA is TGCGCCAGCAGCCCGGGACAGGAAGGTTCACCCCTCCACTTT.

In its sample, this clonotype was seen many times. This CDR3 is CASSESSVEETQYF. DNA for the CDR3: TGCGCCAGCAGCGAATCTAGCGTTGAAGAGACCCAGTACTTC. The genes are TRBV5-1 and TRBJ2-5; maybe TRBD2 (6 bases). Germline assignment: CDR1 SGHRS and CDR2 YFSETQ. The CDR3 spans 14 residues. Trimming removed 4 bases from V and 3 bases from J, with 13 bases in between.

This clonotype was picked up many times. The chain is built from TRBV10-3 and TRBJ2-7; D is unclear. The CDR3 totals 13 residues. Germline lookup yields CDR1 ENHRY and CDR2 SYGVKD. With 3 bases removed from V and 3 bases from J, the gap between germline ends came to 9 bases. The CDR3 region is CAISDSLLYEQYF. CDR3 nucleotides: TGTGCCATCAGTGATAGTCTACTCTACGAGCAGTACTTC.

This clonotype was seen a handful of times. This rearrangement joins TRBV5-1 to TRBJ1-5; 10 bases align to TRBD1. The CDR3 totals 14 residues. Per the germline V gene, CDR1 is SGHRS and CDR2 is YFSETQ. The trim removed 4 bases at V and 5 bases at J, leaving 3 bases unmatched. The CDR3 sequence: CASSPGQGDQPQHF. CDR3 bases: TGCGCCAGCAGCCCCGGACAGGGGGATCAGCCCCAGCATTTT. The whole variable domain, remainder taken from reference TRBV5-1 and TRBJ1-5, is KAGVTQTPRYLIKTRGQQVTLSCSPISGHRSVSWYQQTPGQGLQFLFEYFSETQRNKGNFPGRFSGRQFSNSRSEMNVSTLELGDSALYLCASSPGQGDQPQHFGDGTRLSIL.